This TCR beta chain appears in the sequencing data of a study of T cell responses to AZD1222 COVID-19 vaccine. Study findings and constraints: Two doses of AZD1222 preceded a rise in Spike-specific TCR breadth and depth.

Germline V gene lookup returns CDR1 LGHDT and CDR2 YNNKEL (reference sequence). The CDR3 contains 14 residues. With 7 bases removed from V and 4 bases from J, the gap between germline ends came to 16 bases. Concerning this clone itself: Antigen unknown.

Libraries were prepared by immunoSEQ multiplex PCR; TCRdb keeps only in-frame clonotypes and omits some of them. The sample gives 150,000 or so clones, around 93% of which show up once; about 3.8% is in the top ten. It was second doses at about 4 or about 12 weeks that were pooled. The input for sequencing was peripheral blood, taken 28 days after the second AZD1222 dose. The receptor's source is an adult who received the AZD1222 COVID-19 vaccine. This chain connects TRBV3-1 (or the pseudogene TRBV3-2) to TRBJ1-1; perhaps TRBD1 as D (5 bases). The CDR3: CASNPRGGSTEAFF. As DNA, the CDR3 is TGTGCCAGCAACCCCCGGGGGGGGAGCACTGAAGCTTTCTTT.